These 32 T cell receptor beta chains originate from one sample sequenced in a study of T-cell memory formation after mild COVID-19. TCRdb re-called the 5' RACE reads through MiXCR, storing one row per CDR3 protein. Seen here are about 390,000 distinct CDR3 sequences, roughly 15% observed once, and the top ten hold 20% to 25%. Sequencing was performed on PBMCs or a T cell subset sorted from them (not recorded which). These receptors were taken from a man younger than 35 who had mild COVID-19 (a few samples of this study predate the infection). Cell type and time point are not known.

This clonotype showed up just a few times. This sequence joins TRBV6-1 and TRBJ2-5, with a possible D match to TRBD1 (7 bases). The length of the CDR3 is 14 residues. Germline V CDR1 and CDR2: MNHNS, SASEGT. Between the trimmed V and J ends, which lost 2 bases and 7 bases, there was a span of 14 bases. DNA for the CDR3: TGTGCCAGCAGTGAACTTCCTCAGGGGGGGACCCAGTACTTC. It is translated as CASSELPQGGTQYF.

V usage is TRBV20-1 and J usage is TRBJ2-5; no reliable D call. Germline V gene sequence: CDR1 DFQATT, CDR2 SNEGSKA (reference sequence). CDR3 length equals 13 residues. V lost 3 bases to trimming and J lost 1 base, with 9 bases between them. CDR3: CSASSGSQETQYF. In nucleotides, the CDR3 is TGCAGTGCTAGCTCGGGCAGCCAAGAGACCCAGTACTTC.

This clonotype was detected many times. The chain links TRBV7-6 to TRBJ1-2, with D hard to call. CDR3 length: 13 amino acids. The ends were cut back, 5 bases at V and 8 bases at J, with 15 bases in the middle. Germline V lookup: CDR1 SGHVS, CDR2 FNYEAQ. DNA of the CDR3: TGTGCCAGCAGCCCGACCGACAAAGGAGGCTACACCTTC. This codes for CASSPTDKGGYTF.

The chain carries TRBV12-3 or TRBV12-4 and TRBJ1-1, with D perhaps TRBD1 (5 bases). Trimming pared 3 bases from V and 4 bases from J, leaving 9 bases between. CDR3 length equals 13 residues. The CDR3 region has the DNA TGTGCCAGCAGTTTCGGGGCAGCCACTGAAGCTTTCTTT. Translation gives CASSFGAATEAFF.

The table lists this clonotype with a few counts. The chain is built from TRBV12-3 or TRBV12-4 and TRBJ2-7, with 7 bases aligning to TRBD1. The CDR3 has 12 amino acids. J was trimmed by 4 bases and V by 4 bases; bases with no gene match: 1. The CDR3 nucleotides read TGTGCCAGCAGTTCGGACAGGTACGAGCAGTACGTC. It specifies CASSSDRYEQYV.

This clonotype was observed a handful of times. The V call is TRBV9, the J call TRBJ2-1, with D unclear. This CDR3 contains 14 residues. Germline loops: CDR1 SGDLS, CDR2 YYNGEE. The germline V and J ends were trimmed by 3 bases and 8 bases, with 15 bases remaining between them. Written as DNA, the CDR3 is TGTGCCAGCAGCGCAGAGGTATTTGGGGATGAGCAGTTCTTC. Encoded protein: CASSAEVFGDEQFF.

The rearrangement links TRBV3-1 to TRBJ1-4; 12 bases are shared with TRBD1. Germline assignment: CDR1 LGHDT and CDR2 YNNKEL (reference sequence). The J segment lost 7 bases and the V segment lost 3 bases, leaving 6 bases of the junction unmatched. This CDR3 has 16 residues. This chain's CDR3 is CASSHPPGQGAEKLFF. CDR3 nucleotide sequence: TGTGCCAGCAGCCATCCCCCGGGACAGGGGGCTGAAAAACTGTTTTTT.

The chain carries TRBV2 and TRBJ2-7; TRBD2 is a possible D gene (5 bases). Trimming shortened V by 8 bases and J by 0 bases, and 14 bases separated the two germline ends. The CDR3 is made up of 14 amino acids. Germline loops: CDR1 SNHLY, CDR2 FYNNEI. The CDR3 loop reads CASLEAASSYEQYF. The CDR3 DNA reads TGTGCCAGCCTGGAGGCGGCGAGCTCCTACGAGCAGTACTTC.

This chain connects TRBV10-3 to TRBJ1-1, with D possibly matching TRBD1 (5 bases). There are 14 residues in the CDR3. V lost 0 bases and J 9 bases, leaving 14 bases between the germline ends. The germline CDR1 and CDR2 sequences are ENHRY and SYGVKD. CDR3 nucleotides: TGTGCCATCAGTGAGTCAGGCACAGGCAGTAAAGCTTTCTTT. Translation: CAISESGTGSKAFF.

The CDR3: CASSQDPRIEAFF. As DNA, the CDR3 is TGTGCCAGCAGCCAAGATCCGCGGATCGAAGCTTTCTTT. The chain is built from TRBV4-2 and TRBJ1-1; D unresolved. Trimming stripped 0 bases from V and 8 bases from J, with 10 bases between. The CDR3 runs to 13 residues. The germline V gene has CDR1 LGHNA and CDR2 YNFKEQ.

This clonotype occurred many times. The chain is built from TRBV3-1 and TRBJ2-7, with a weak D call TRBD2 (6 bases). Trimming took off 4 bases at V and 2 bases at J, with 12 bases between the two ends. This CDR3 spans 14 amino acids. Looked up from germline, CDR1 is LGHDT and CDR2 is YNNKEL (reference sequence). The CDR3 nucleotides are TGTGCCAGCAGCCCTACTCCGGGGGCCTACGAGCAGTACTTC. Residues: CASSPTPGAYEQYF.

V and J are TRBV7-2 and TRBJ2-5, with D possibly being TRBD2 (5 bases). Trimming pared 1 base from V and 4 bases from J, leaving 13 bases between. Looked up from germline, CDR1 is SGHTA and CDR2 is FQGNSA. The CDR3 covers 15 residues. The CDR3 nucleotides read TGTGCCAGCAGCTTAGAGTCGGTGGGGAGAGAGACCCAGTACTTC. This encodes CASSLESVGRETQYF.

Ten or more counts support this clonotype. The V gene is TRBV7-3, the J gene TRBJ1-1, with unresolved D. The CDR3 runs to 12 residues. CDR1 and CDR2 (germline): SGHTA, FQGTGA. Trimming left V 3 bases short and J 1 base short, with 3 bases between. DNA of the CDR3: TGTGCCAGCAGCTTTGGGAACACTGAAGCTTTCTTT. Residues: CASSFGNTEAFF.

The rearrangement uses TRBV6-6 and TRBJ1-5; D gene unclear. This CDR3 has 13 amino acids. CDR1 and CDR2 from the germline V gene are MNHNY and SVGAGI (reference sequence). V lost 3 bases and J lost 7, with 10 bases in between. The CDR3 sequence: CASSYGTEQPQHF. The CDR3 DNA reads TGTGCCAGCAGTTATGGAACCGAACAGCCCCAGCATTTT.

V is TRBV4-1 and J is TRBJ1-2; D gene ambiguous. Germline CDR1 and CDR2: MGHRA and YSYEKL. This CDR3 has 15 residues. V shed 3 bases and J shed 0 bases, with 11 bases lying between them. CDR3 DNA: TGCGCCAGCAGCCATCATGGAATTTCTAACTATGGCTACACCTTC. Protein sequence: CASSHHGISNYGYTF.

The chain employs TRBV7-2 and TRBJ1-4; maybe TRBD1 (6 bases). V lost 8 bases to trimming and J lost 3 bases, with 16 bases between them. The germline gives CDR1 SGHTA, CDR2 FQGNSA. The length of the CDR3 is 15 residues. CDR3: CASSRGGLPNEKLFF. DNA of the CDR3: TGTGCCAGCTCTAGAGGGGGGCTACCTAATGAAAAACTGTTTTTT.

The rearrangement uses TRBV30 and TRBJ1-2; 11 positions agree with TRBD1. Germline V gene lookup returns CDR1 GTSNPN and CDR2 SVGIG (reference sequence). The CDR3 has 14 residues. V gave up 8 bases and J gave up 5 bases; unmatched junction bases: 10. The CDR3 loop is CAGTSGTGGYGYTF. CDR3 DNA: TGTGCCGGAACCTCCGGGACAGGGGGATATGGCTACACCTTC.

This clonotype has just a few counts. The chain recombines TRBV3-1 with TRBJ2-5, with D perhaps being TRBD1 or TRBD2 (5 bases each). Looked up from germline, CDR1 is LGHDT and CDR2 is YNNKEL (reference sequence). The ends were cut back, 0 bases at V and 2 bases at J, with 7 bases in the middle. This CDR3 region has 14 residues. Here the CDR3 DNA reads TGTGCCAGCAGCCAAGAGGGACGGCAAGAGACCCAGTACTTC. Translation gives CASSQEGRQETQYF.

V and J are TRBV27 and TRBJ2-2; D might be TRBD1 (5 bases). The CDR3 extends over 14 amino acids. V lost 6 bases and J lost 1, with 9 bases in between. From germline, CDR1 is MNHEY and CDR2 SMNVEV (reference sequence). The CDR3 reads CASRPGWNTGELFF. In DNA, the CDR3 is TGTGCCAGCAGGCCAGGGTGGAACACCGGGGAGCTGTTTTTT.

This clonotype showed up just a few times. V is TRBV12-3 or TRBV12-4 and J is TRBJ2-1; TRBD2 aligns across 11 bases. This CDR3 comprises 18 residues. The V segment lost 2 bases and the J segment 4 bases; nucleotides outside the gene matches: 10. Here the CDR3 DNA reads TGTGCCAGCAGTTTAAGATCTAGCGGGGGGACAGAGTACAATGAGCAGTTCTTC. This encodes CASSLRSSGGTEYNEQFF.

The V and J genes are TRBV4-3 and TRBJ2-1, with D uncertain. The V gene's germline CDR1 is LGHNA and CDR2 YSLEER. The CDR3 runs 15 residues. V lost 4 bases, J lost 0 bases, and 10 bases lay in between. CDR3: CASSRHLSSYNEQFF. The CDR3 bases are TGCGCCAGCAGCCGACACCTTAGCTCCTACAATGAGCAGTTCTTC.

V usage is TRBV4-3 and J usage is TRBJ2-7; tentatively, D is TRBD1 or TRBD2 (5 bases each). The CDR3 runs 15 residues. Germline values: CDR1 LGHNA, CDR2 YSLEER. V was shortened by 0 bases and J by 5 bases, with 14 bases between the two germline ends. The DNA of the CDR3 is TGCGCCAGCAGCCAAGAATACCTGAGGGGCCACGAGCAGTACTTC. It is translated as CASSQEYLRGHEQYF.

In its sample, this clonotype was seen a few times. The CDR3 DNA reads TGTGCCAGCAGTTTAAAGCACCAGCCCCAGCATTTT. This gives the protein CASSLKHQPQHF. V usage is TRBV28 and J usage is TRBJ1-5, with no clear D. V was trimmed by 2 bases and J by 7 bases, leaving 6 bases between them. Germline assignment: CDR1 MDHEN and CDR2 SYDVKM. The CDR3 is made up of 12 amino acids.

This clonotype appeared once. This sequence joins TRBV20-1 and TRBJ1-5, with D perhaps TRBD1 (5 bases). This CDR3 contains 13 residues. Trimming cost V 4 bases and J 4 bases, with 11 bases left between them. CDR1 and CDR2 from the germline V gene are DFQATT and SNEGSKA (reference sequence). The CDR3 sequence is CSATGTTNQPQHF. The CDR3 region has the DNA TGCAGTGCTACCGGGACGACTAATCAGCCCCAGCATTTT.

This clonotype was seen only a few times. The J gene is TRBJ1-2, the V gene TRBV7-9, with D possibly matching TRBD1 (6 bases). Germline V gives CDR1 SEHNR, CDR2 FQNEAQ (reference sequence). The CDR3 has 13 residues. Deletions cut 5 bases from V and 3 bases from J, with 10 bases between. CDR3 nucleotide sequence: TGTGCCAGCAGCCCGGACAGTCACTATGGCTACACCTTC. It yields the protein CASSPDSHYGYTF.

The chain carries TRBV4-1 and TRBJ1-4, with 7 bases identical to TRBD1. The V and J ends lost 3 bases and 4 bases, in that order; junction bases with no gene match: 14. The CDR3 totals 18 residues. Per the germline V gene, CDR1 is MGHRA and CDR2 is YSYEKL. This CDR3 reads CASSHGPYHRGSNEKLFF. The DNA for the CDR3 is TGCGCCAGCAGCCACGGCCCCTACCACAGGGGAAGTAATGAAAAACTGTTTTTT.

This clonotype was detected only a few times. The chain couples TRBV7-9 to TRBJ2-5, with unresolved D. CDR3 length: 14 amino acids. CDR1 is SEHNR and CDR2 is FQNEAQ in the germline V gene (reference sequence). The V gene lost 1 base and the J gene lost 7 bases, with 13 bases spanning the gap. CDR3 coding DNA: TGTGCCAGCAGCTTAGTACGGCTAGAAGGGACCCAGTACTTC. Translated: CASSLVRLEGTQYF.

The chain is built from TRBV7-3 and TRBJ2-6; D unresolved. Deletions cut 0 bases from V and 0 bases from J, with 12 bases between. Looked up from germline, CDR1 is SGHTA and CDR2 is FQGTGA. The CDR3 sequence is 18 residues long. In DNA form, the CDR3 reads TGTGCCAGCAGCTTAACGGGTTTGGTGGTCTCTGGGGCCAACGTCCTGACTTTC. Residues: CASSLTGLVVSGANVLTF.

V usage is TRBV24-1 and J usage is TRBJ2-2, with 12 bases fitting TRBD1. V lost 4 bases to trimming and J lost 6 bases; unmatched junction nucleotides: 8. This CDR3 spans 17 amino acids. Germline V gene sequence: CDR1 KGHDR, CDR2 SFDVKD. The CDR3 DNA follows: TGTGCCACCAGTGAAGGTCCGGGACAGGGGGCTCCCGGGGAGCTGTTTTTT. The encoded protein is CATSEGPGQGAPGELFF.

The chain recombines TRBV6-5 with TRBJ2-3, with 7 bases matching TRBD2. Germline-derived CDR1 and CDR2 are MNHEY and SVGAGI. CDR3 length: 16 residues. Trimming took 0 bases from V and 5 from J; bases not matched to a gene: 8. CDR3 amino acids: CASSYSMPSGKDTQYF. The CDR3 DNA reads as TGTGCCAGCAGTTACTCGATGCCTAGCGGTAAAGATACGCAGTATTTT.

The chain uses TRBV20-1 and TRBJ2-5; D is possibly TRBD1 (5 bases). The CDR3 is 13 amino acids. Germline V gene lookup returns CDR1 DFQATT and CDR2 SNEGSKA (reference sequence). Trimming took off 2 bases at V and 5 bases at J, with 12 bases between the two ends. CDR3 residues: CSARRQPEETQYF. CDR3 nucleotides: TGCAGTGCTAGACGACAGCCGGAGGAGACCCAGTACTTC.

CDR3 sequence reads: CASGQPQHF. Here the CDR3 DNA reads TGTGCCTCAGGTCAGCCCCAGCATTTT. The J gene is TRBJ1-5, the V gene TRBV25-1, with unresolved D. V was shortened by 11 bases and J by 6 bases, with 5 bases between the two germline ends. Germline V lookup: CDR1 MGHDK, CDR2 SYGVNS. CDR3 size: 9 residues.